This paragraph reports one T cell receptor beta chain. This clone was seen only a few times. Its antigen specificity is not known. Within one base of it there is no much larger clone, and no base qualities were kept. TCRbeta CDR3 regions were amplified from genomic DNA using the immunoSEQ Assay, a bias-controlled multiplex PCR. The paper's processing steps were these. The number of nucleated cells in each sample was estimated by amplification of reference gene primers within the assay. To quantify the absolute abundance of each unique TCRbeta CDR3 rearrangement, sequence reads were collapsed and filtered. For each sample, productive Simpson clonality was calculated as the square root of Simpson's diversity index across productive rearrangements. The table was pulled from immuneACCESS by TCRdb, which kept in-frame rearrangements only. Such tables lose some clones; where checked, under half of the loss comes from unresolved V genes, and the rest has no known cause. For V, J and clone size, that table is used; D and trimming come from the DNA. Present in this sample are around 250,000 clones, about 86% of which were seen just once. The ten largest account for 4.1% of the sample.

Participants in the prospective study were enrolled through a virtual design, were aged about 18 to 100 years, and lived in roughly 24 United States geographic areas. In the prospective study, cohorts were assigned on the basis of participant-reported clinical history obtained from a screening survey and a study questionnaire. In the prospective study, mobile phlebotomists collected whole blood, serum and a nasopharyngeal or oropharyngeal swab from each participant. Participants in the prospective study had the option to provide additional blood draws and questionnaires over a roughly 2-month period. Before DNA extraction, prospective study blood samples were shipped either frozen or at room temperature. Its CDR3 holds 14 amino acids, cysteine through phenylalanine. Only the CDR3 region is kept as DNA, spanning 42 bases read in frame from base 1. From a lookup of the germline V gene (reference sequence), CDR1 and CDR2 are SGHAT and FQDESV. V loses 3 bases of germline sequence and J loses 5 bases, and the interval between the two ends is 8 bases.

This sample is drawn from a study of blood T cell repertoires in COVID-19 (dated by TCRdb to 2018 to 2020). In the study overall: Samples covering the acute and convalescent phases of COVID-19 were provided by collaborators in the United States, Italy and Spain. The material from the prospective study consisted of cDNA or gDNA derived from T cells, B-cell-depleted T cells, or PBMCs. Subjects who had been exposed to COVID-19, were actively infected with it, or had recovered from it provided the deeply sampled blood TCRbeta repertoires that made up the dataset. The repertoires were released in a freely available public database meant as a resource for research on the immune response to SARS-CoV-2. The samples were drawn from two sources: the first 160 participants of the ongoing ImmuneRACE study, and 1,254 subjects contributed by 6 global collaborators. Nearly every sample came with metadata listing a de-identified subject ID, COVID-19 status, age in years and sex. Where available, HLA class I and class II types were obtained from metadata supplied by the sample provider rather than from assay-based typing.

What the study reported, not specific to this receptor: Clinical and demographic metadata were provided uncurated, with the amount varying by source and participant.

Input material: PBMCs or T cells enriched from blood (not recorded which). This sequence originates from a young man with acute COVID-19. The sequence joins TRBV11-1 to TRBJ1-6; the D gene cannot be named for sure. CDR3 loop: CASSFRGNNSPLHF. The sequence in DNA is TGTGCCAGCAGCTTTAGAGGGAATAATTCACCCCTCCACTTT.